The 21 T cell receptor beta chains below all came from one sample that was sequenced in a study of Graves' ophthalmopathy and Graves' hyperthyroidism (dated by TCRdb to the late 2010s). Sequenced on an Illumina HiSeq 2000. For repertoire sequencing, the TCR beta CDR3 regions were amplified from RNA transcripts. The first round of RT-PCR was done with HTBI primers and the Qiagen OneStep RT-PCR kit, and was followed by a second round of multiplex PCR, then size selection and purification. The public reads were reprocessed in TCRdb via fastp at Q25 and MiXCR, keeping in-frame beta chains. Entries that share a CDR3 protein sequence are merged under the most common genes and DNA. The sample table shows roughly 220,000 distinct CDR3 sequences, and less than 55% are seen once. More than 45% of the sample goes to the ten largest clones. Sequenced: peripheral blood. Receptors were obtained from an adult man with Graves' ophthalmopathy.

This sequence joins TRBV2 and TRBJ2-3; no clear D gene. This CDR3 is 13 amino acids long. V lost 1 base, J lost 6 bases, and 8 bases lay in between. In germline, CDR1 is SNHLY, CDR2 FYNNEI. The CDR3 region has the DNA TGTGCCAGCAGTGAAGGCGTAGGGGATACGCAGTATTTT. Translation gives CASSEGVGDTQYF.

The chain carries TRBV5-1 and TRBJ2-7; 7 bases match TRBD1. Germline-derived CDR1 and CDR2 are SGHRS and YFSETQ. Losses at the gene ends were 0 bases for V and 0 bases for J; bases not matched to a gene: 3. The CDR3 is made up of 15 amino acids. The CDR3 region has the DNA TGCGCCAGCAGCTTGGGACAGGGTTTCTCCTACGAGCAGTACTTC. Translating it yields CASSLGQGFSYEQYF.

This clonotype appeared a few times. The gene calls are TRBV2 and TRBJ1-5, with D uncertain. CDR3 length equals 12 residues. The V end was cut by 6 bases, the J end by 9 bases, with 12 bases between. CDR1 and CDR2 from the germline V gene are SNHLY and FYNNEI. The CDR3 sequence: CASRTDPGPQHF. In nucleotides, the CDR3 is TGTGCCAGCAGGACGGACCCAGGGCCCCAGCATTTT. Combining the CDR3 with reference TRBV2 and TRBJ1-5 gives the whole variable domain EPEVTQTPSHQVTQMGQEVILRCVPISNHLYFYWYRQILGQKVEFLVSFYNNEISEKSEIFDDQFSVERPDGSNFTLKIRSTKLEDSAMYFCASRTDPGPQHFGDGTRLSIL.

The chain uses TRBV19 and TRBJ1-5; 9 positions agree with TRBD1. The V gene's germline CDR1 is LNHDA and CDR2 SQIVND (reference sequence). The V and J ends lost 7 bases and 5 bases, in that order; junction bases with no gene match: 9. The CDR3 is 15 residues long. CDR3: CASTPTGTGYQPQHF. CDR3 sequence (DNA): TGTGCCAGTACCCCTACCGGGACAGGGTATCAGCCCCAGCATTTT.

Only a few counts were recorded for this clonotype. The gene calls are TRBV5-1 and TRBJ1-2; D remains unclear. V lost 4 bases and J lost 2, with 15 bases in between. Germline CDR1 SGHRS, CDR2 YFSETQ. The CDR3 is 15 amino acids. The CDR3 loop is CASSDSATANYGYTF. CDR3 coding DNA: TGCGCCAGCAGCGATTCCGCGACGGCAAACTATGGCTACACCTTC.

This clonotype was counted a single time. The genes are TRBV20-1 and TRBJ2-5, with 11 bases fitting TRBD2. The CDR3 loop spans 15 amino acids. Germline V lookup: CDR1 DFQATT, CDR2 SNEGSKA (reference sequence). Germline trimming cut 0 bases from V and 9 bases from J; bases unmatched to any gene: 9. The CDR3 nucleotides are TGCAGTGCTAGAGAACTAGCGGGAGTAAGGCAGGCCCAGTACTTC. Translation: CSARELAGVRQAQYF.

Worth noting for this clonotype: The conserved phenylalanine or tryptophan normally closing the CDR3 is absent here, so this likely arose from a read error. CDR3 residues: CASSLDAGTFYEQYL. The CDR3, as DNA: TGTGCCAGCAGCTTAGACGCAGGTACCTTCTACGAGCAGTACCTC. This chain uses TRBV11-2 with TRBJ2-7; D uncertain. Germline V CDR1 and CDR2: SGHAT, FQNNGV. The germline V and J ends were trimmed by 0 bases and 3 bases, with 12 bases remaining between them. The CDR3 is 15 amino acids.

The rearrangement links TRBV6-5 to TRBJ1-2; maybe TRBD1 (5 bases). The CDR3 spans 15 residues. Deletions cut 2 bases from V and 3 bases from J, with 13 bases between. Per the germline V gene, CDR1 is MNHEY and CDR2 is SVGAGI. The CDR3: CASSYRGTSDYGYTF. The CDR3 nucleotides read TGTGCCAGCAGTTACCGCGGGACTTCTGACTATGGCTACACCTTC.

J is TRBJ1-2 and V is TRBV20-1; possible D gene TRBD1, 6 bases. Trimming left V 3 bases short and J 8 bases short, with 16 bases between. The CDR3 covers 13 residues. CDR1 is DFQATT, CDR2 SNEGSKA, per germline (reference sequence). The CDR3 here is CSASSTGKKGYTF. CDR3 sequence (DNA): TGCAGTGCTAGCTCCACAGGGAAGAAGGGCTACACCTTC.

This clonotype turned up a few times. The chain combines TRBV20-1 with TRBJ1-2; a weak D match, TRBD1 (5 bases). The CDR3 extends over 13 amino acids. Deletions cut 6 bases from V and 4 bases from J, with 15 bases between. Germline V gives CDR1 DFQATT, CDR2 SNEGSKA (reference sequence). CDR3 sequence: CSARRDVGYGYTF. CDR3 bases: TGCAGTGCGCGCAGGGACGTTGGCTATGGCTACACCTTC.

This clonotype appeared a few times. Sequence at one end of the junction differs from germline and may be a read error. The chain joins TRBV7-8 to TRBJ2-5; D gene uncertain. Germline assignment: CDR1 SGHVS and CDR2 FQNEAQ. This CDR3 contains 15 residues. This CDR3 is CASSLEIGVQGTQYF. For the CDR3, the DNA is TGTGCCAGCAGCTTAGAAATCGGAGTCCAAGGGACCCAGTACTTC. The entire variable domain, with the rest obtained from reference TRBV7-8 and TRBJ2-5, is as follows: GAGVSQSPRYKVAKRGQDVALRCDPISGHVSLFWYQQALGQGPEFLTYFQNEAQLDKSGLPSDRFFAERPEGSVSTLKIQRTQQEDSAVYLCASSLEIGVQGTQYFGPGTRLLVL.

This clonotype was detected a few times. This sequence joins TRBV10-3 and TRBJ1-2; D not certain. This CDR3 is built from 15 residues. V was clipped by 10 bases and J by 3 bases, with 21 bases between them. CDR1 and CDR2 from the germline V gene are ENHRY and SYGVKD. CDR3 sequence: CASTHPHTGYYGYTF. The CDR3 DNA sequence: TGTGCCAGCACCCACCCCCACACGGGTTACTATGGCTACACCTTC.

The chain carries TRBV7-9 and TRBJ2-2, with D possibly being TRBD1 or TRBD2 (5 bases each). The length of the CDR3 is 18 residues. The germline V gene has CDR1 SEHNR and CDR2 FQNEAQ (reference sequence). Trimming took 5 bases from V and 1 from J, leaving 20 bases between them. For the CDR3, the DNA is TGTGCCAGCAGCAAGCAGGGACGGGATCCCTTGAACACCGGGGAGCTGTTTTTT. Residues: CASSKQGRDPLNTGELFF.

This clonotype showed up many times. The chain carries TRBV29-1 and TRBJ1-1; D unclear. CDR1 and CDR2 (germline): SQVTM, ANQGSEA. Between the trimmed V and J ends, which lost 4 bases and 7 bases, there was a span of 22 bases. There are 15 residues in the CDR3. The CDR3 sequence: CSVVAIHTLQVEAFF. In DNA, the CDR3 is TGCAGCGTTGTAGCAATCCACACTCTCCAGGTTGAAGCTTTCTTT.

With regard to this clonotype: As the CDR3 is not closed by the conserved phenylalanine or tryptophan, this likely results from a read error. The chain couples TRBV24-1 to TRBJ2-7; possibly TRBD1 for D (5 bases). Germline values: CDR1 KGHDR, CDR2 SFDVKD. V lost 3 bases to trimming and J lost 2 bases, with 7 bases between them. This CDR3 has 13 residues. CDR3 nucleotide sequence: TGTGCCACCAGTGATGGGGCGGCCTACGAGCAGTACCTC. As protein: CATSDGAAYEQYL.

The chain carries TRBV24-1 and TRBJ1-2, with a possible D match to TRBD1 (5 bases). The CDR3 runs 13 residues. The ends were cut back, 1 base at V and 8 bases at J, with 10 bases in the middle. In germline, CDR1 is KGHDR, CDR2 SFDVKD. CDR3 in amino acids: CATSDFRGGGYTF. CDR3 DNA: TGTGCCACCAGTGATTTCCGGGGCGGAGGCTACACCTTC.

The CDR3 sequence is CASRGDIGSLPLHF. The CDR3 coding sequence is TGTGCCAGCCGGGGGGACATCGGATCCCTCCCCCTCCACTTT. This chain joins TRBV10-3 and TRBJ1-6; tentative D call: TRBD1 (6 bases). Germline CDR1 ENHRY, CDR2 SYGVKD. This CDR3 spans 14 amino acids. V was trimmed by 10 bases and J by 13 bases, leaving 23 bases between them.

This clonotype was counted many times. The chain employs TRBV19 and TRBJ1-2, with TRBD1 matching over 8 bases. V lost 4 bases and J lost 5; bases outside the gene matches: 6. CDR1 is LNHDA and CDR2 is SQIVND in the germline V gene (reference sequence). This CDR3 is 14 amino acids long. This CDR3 is CASSTDRAPYGYTF. As DNA, the CDR3 is TGTGCCAGTAGTACGGACAGGGCGCCATATGGCTACACCTTC.

The chain combines TRBV28 with TRBJ1-1; D remains ambiguous. The CDR3 has 12 residues. Per germline, CDR1 MDHEN and CDR2 SYDVKM. V dropped 4 bases and J dropped 0 bases, with 3 bases sitting between them. CDR3 amino acids: CASSWMNTEAFF. DNA of the CDR3: TGTGCCAGCAGTTGGATGAACACTGAAGCTTTCTTT.

As for this clonotype: Sequence at one end of the junction differs from germline and may be a read error. The CDR3 here is CASSRDGEDSPLHF. The DNA for the CDR3 is TGCGCCAGCAGCCGCGATGGGGAAGATTCACCCCTCCACTTT. V and J are TRBV9 and TRBJ1-6, with D unresolved. The CDR3 is 14 residues long. CDR1 and CDR2 (germline): SGDLS, YYNGEE.

Ten or more counts support this clonotype. The gene calls are TRBV2 and TRBJ2-7; 10 bases match TRBD1. Germline lookup yields CDR1 SNHLY and CDR2 FYNNEI. CDR3 length: 15 residues. V dropped 6 bases and J dropped 3; count of bases not matched to a gene: 8. In DNA, the CDR3 is TGTGCCAGCAGCACAGTCGGACAGGGGGTCTACGAGCAGTACTTC. Translating it yields CASSTVGQGVYEQYF.